The 4 T cell receptor beta chains listed next were all sequenced from one sample in a study of shared clonotypes between healthy human individuals. As defined, naive CD8 cells were CD45RO-negative and positively selected for CCR7, with terminally differentiated effector memory CD45RA+ cells excluded. Measured with immunoSEQ multiplex PCR; TCRdb has only the in-frame clones, and not every one. The sample carries 660,000 or so clones, 95% to 97% recorded once. The sample was naive CD8+ T cells sorted from blood. The receptors shown here come from a woman younger than 45 in good health.

The CDR3 region is CASNGLAEEADTQYF. The CDR3 coding sequence is TGCGCCAGCAACGGACTAGCGGAGGAGGCAGATACGCAGTATTTT. The chain employs TRBV10-2 and TRBJ2-3; 10 bases are a match to TRBD2. The CDR3 is 15 amino acids. Per germline, CDR1 WSHSY and CDR2 SAAADI. V lost 7 bases to trimming and J lost 4 bases; unmatched junction nucleotides: 8.

V and J are TRBV25-1 and TRBJ2-5; D not resolved. Trimming removed 0 bases from V and 5 bases from J, with 13 bases in between. Germline CDR1 is MGHDK and CDR2 is SYGVNS. The CDR3 is 15 residues long. As DNA, the CDR3 is TGTGCCAGCAGTGAATACAGAGATATTGGGGAGACCCAGTACTTC. It yields the protein CASSEYRDIGETQYF.

This clone was observed a single time. This rearrangement joins TRBV10-1 to TRBJ2-7; tentatively, D is TRBD1 or TRBD2 (5 bases each). In germline, CDR1 is WNHNN, CDR2 SYGVQD (reference sequence). V was trimmed by 6 bases and J by 2 bases, leaving 11 bases between them. This CDR3 has 13 amino acids. CDR3 in amino acids: CASSGTGTYEQYF. The CDR3, as DNA: TGCGCCAGCAGCGGGACGGGGACCTACGAGCAGTACTTC.

V usage is TRBV27 and J usage is TRBJ2-1, with 9 nucleotides matching TRBD2. The trim removed 8 bases at V and 3 bases at J, leaving 5 bases unmatched. Looked up from germline, CDR1 is MNHEY and CDR2 is SMNVEV (reference sequence). This CDR3 has 14 residues. The CDR3 loop reads CASAGTSSYNEQFF. Here the CDR3 DNA reads TGTGCCAGCGCCGGGACTAGCAGCTACAATGAGCAGTTCTTC.